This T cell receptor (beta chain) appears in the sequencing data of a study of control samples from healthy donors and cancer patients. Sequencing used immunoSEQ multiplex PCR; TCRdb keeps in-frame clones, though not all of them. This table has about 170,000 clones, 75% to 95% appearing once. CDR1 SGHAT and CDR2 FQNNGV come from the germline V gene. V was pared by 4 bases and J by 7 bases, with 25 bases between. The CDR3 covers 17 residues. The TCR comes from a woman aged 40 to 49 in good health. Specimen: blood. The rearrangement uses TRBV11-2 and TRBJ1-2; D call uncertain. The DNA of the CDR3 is TGTGCCAGCAGCTCCCAATTGACCGCATTGGCAGTTGGTGGCTACACCTTC. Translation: CASSSQLTALAVGGYTF.